Sequencing of this TCR beta chain was carried out in a study of blood T cell repertoires in COVID-19. Overall study: Samples came from the United States, Italy and Spain, spanning acute and convalescent COVID-19. The analysed material was cDNA or gDNA that came from T cells, B-cell-depleted T cells, or PBMCs.

Original analysis: Reference gene primers were amplified, and this amplification served to estimate nucleated cell counts. Libraries were prepared by immunoSEQ multiplex PCR; TCRdb keeps only in-frame clonotypes and omits some of them. Clone size and the V and J calls come from that table; the DNA yielded D and trimming. This sample has about 90,000 clones, with approximately 77% found just once. The TCR was taken from a woman over 75 with acute or convalescent COVID-19. The sequenced material came from peripheral blood.

The CDR3 nucleotides are TGTGCCACCAGCAGAGGAACTCACAATGAGCAGTTCTTC. Its translation: CATSRGTHNEQFF. The chain joins TRBV15 to TRBJ2-1; D call uncertain. This CDR3 is built from 13 residues. CDR1 is LNHNV, CDR2 YYDKDF, per germline (reference sequence). V lost 1 base and J 5 bases, leaving 6 bases between the germline ends. Full variable domain (missing parts from reference TRBV15 and TRBJ2-1): DAMVIQNPRYQVTQFGKPVTLSCSQTLNHNVMYWYQQKSSQAPKLLFHYYDKDFNNEADTPDNFQSRRPNTSFCFLDIRSPGLGDTAMYLCATSRGTHNEQFFGPGTRLTVL.